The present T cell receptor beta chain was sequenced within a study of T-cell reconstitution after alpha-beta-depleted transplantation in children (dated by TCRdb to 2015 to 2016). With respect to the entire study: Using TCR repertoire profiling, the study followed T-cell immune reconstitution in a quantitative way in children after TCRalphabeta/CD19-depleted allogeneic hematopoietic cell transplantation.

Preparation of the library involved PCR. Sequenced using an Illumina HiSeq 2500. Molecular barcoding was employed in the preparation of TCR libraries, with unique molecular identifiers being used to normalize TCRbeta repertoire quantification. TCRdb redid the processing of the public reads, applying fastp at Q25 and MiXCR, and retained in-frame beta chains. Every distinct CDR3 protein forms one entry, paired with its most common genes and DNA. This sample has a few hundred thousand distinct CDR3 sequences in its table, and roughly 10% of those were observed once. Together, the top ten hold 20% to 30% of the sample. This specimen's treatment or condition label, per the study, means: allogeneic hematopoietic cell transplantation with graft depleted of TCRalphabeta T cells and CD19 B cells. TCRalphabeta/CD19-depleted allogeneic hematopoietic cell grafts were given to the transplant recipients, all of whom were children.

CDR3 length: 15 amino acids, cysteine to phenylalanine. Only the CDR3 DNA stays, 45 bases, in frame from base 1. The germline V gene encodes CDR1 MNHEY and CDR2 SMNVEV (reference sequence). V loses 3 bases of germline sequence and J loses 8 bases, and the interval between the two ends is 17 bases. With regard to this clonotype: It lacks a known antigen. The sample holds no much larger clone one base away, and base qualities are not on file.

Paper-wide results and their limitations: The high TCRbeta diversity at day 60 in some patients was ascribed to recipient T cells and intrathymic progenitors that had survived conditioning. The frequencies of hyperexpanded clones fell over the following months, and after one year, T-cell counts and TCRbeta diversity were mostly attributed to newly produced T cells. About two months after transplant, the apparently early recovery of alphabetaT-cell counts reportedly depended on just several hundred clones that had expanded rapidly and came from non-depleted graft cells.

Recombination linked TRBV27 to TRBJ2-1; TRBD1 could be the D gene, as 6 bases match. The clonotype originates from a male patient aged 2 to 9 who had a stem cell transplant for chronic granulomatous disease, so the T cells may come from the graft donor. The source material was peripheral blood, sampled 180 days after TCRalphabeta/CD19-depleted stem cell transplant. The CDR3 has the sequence CASSLGLGASDEQFF. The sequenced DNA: TGTGCCAGCAGTTTGGGCCTGGGGGCTAGTGATGAGCAGTTCTTC.